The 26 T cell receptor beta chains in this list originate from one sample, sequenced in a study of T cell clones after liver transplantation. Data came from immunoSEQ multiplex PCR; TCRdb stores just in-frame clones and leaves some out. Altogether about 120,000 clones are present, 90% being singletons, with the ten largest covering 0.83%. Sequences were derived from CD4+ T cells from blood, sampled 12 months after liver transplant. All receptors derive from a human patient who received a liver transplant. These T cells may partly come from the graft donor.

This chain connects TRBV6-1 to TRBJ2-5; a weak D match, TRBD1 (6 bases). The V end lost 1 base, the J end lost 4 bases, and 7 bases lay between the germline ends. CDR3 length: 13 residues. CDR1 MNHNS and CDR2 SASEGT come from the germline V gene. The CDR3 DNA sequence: TGTGCCAGCAGTGAAGGGGGGCGAGAGACCCAGTACTTC. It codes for CASSEGGRETQYF.

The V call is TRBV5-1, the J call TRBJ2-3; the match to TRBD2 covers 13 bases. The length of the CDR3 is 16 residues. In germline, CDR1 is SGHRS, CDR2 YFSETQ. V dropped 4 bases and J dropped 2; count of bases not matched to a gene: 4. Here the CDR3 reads CASSPGTSGNTDTQYF. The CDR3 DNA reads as TGCGCCAGCAGCCCAGGGACTAGCGGGAACACAGATACGCAGTATTTT.

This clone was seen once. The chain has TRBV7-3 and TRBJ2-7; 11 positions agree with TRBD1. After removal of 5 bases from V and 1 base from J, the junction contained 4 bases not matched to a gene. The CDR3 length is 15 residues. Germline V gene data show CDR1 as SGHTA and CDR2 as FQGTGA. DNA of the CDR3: TGTGCCAGCAGCCTCGGGACAGGGGGTTCCTACGAGCAGTACTTC. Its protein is CASSLGTGGSYEQYF.

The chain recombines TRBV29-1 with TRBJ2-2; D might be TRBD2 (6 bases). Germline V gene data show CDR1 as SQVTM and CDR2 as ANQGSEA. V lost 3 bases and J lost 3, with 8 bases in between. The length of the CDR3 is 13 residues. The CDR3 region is CSVDSGYTGELFF. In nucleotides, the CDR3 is TGCAGCGTTGATAGCGGTTACACCGGGGAGCTGTTTTTT.

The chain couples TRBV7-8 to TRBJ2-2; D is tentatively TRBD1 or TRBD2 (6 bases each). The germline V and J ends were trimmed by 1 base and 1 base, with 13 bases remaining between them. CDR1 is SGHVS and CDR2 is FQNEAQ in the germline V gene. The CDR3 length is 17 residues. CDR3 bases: TGTGCCAGCAGCTTAGTAGGGGGGCGTTTGAACACCGGGGAGCTGTTTTTT. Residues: CASSLVGGRLNTGELFF.

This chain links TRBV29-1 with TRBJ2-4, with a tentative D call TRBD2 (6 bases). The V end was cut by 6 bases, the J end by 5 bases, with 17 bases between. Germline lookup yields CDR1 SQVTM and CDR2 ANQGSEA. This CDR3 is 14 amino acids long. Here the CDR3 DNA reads TGCAGCGTCTCTCTGTCGGGCGGGGAAAACATTCAGTACTTC. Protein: CSVSLSGGENIQYF.

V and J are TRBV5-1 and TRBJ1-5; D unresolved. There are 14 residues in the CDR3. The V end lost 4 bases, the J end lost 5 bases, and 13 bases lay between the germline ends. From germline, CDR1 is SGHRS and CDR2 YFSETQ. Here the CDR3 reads CASSPGSFDQPQHF. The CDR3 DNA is TGCGCCAGCAGCCCGGGAAGCTTCGATCAGCCCCAGCATTTT.

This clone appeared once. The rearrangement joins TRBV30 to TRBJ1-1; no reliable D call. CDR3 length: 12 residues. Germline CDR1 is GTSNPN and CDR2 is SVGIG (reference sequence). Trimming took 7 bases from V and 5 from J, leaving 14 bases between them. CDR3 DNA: TGTGCCTTAATGGGCCGGGCAACTGAAGCTTTCTTT. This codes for CALMGRATEAFF.

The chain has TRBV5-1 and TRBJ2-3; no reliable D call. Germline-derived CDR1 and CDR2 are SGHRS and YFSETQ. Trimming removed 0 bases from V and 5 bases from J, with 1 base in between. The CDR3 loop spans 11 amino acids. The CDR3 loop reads CASSLEDTQYF. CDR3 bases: TGCGCCAGCAGCTTGGAAGATACGCAGTATTTT.

The CDR3 nucleotides are TGCGCCAGCTCCACCTCACAGGGCGGTGCCGGGGAGCTGTTTTTT. Amino acid sequence: CASSTSQGGAGELFF. This rearrangement joins TRBV5-1 to TRBJ2-2, with D perhaps TRBD1 (6 bases). The CDR3 runs 15 residues. With 7 bases removed from V and 6 bases from J, the gap between germline ends came to 19 bases. In germline, CDR1 is SGHRS, CDR2 YFSETQ.

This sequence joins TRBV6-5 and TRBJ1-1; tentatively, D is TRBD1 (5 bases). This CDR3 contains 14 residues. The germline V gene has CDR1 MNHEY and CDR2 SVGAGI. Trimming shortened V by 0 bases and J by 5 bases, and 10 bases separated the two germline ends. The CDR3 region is CASSYSYRKTEAFF. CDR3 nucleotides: TGTGCCAGCAGTTACTCGTACAGGAAGACTGAAGCTTTCTTT.

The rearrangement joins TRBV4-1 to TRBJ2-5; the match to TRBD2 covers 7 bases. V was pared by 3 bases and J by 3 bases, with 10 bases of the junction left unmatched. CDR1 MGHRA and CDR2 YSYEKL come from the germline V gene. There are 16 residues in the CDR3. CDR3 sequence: CASSQAPLGGEETQYF. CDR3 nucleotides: TGCGCCAGCAGCCAGGCCCCCTTGGGGGGGGAAGAGACCCAGTACTTC.

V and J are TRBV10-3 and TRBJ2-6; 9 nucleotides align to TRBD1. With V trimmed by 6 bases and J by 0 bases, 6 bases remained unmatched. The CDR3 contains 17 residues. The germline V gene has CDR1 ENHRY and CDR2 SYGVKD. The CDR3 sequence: CAIRRTGAISGANVLTF. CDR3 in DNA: TGTGCCATCAGACGGACAGGGGCGATCTCTGGGGCCAACGTCCTGACTTTC.

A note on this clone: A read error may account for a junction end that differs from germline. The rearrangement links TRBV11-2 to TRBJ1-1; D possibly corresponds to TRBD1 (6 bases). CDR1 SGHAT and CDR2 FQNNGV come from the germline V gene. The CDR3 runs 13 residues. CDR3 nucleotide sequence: TGTGCCAACAGCTTAGCAGGGGTGGCTGAAGCTTTCTTT. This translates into CANSLAGVAEAFF. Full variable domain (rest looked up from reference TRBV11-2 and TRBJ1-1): EAGVAQSPRYKIIEKRQSVAFWCNPISGHATLYWYQQILGQGPKLLIQFQNNGVVDDSQLPKDRFSAERLKGVDSTLKIQPAKLEDSAVYLCANSLAGVAEAFFGQGTRLTVV.

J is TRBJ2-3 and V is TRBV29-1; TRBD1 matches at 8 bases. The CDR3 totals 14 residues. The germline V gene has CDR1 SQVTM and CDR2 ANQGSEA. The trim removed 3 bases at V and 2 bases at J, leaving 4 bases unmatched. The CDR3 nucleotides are TGCAGCGTTGACACAGGGGGGATCACAGATACGCAGTATTTT. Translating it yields CSVDTGGITDTQYF.

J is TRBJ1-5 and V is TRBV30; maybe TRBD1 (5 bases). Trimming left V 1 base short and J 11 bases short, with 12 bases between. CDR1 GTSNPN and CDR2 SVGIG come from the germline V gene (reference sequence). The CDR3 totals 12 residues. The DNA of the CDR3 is TGTGCCTGGAGTGCACCTGGGGGGGCCCAGCATTTT. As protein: CAWSAPGGAQHF.

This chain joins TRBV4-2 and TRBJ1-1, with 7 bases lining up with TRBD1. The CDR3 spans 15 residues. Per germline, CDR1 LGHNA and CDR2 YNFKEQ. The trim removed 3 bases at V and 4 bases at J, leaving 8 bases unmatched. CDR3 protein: CASSQPGTDSTEAFF. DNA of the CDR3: TGTGCCAGCAGCCAGCCCGGGACAGACAGCACTGAAGCTTTCTTT.

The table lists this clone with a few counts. The CDR3 DNA reads TGCGCCAGCAGCCCGTCCGGACTAGGTACCTACGAGCAGTACTTC. Translated: CASSPSGLGTYEQYF. The chain joins TRBV5-1 to TRBJ2-7, with 7 bases identical to TRBD2. The CDR3 has 15 residues. Per germline, CDR1 SGHRS and CDR2 YFSETQ. Trimming removed 4 bases from V and 2 bases from J; junction bases left unmatched: 9.

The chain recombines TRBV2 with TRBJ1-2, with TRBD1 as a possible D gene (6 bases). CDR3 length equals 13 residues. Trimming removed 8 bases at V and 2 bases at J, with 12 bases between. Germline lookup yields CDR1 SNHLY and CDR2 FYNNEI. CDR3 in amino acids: CASPGGGNYGYTF. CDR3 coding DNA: TGTGCCAGCCCTGGAGGGGGGAACTATGGCTACACCTTC.

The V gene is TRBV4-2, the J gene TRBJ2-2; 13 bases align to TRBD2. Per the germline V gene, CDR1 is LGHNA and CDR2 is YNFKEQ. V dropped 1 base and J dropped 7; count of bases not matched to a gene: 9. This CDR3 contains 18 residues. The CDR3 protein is CASSQGERTSGRGGELFF. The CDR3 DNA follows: TGTGCCAGCAGCCAAGGGGAAAGGACTAGCGGGAGAGGCGGGGAGCTGTTTTTT.

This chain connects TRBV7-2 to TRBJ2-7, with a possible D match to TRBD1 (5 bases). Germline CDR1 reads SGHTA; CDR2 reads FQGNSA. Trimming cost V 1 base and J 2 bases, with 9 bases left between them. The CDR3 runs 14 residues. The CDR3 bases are TGTGCCAGCAGCTTAGATCCAGGGCCCTACGAGCAGTACTTC. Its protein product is CASSLDPGPYEQYF.

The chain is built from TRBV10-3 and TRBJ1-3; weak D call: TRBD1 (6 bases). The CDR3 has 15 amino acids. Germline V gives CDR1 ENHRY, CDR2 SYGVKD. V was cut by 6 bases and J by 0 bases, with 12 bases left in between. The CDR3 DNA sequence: TGTGCCATCAGCGAGGGGGGATTCTCTGGAAACACCATATATTTT. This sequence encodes CAISEGGFSGNTIYF.

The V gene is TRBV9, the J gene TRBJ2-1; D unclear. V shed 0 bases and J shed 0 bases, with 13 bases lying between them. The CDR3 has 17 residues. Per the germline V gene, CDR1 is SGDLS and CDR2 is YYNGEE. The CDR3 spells CASSVAWSSSSYNEQFF. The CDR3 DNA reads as TGTGCCAGCAGCGTAGCTTGGTCCAGCAGCTCCTACAATGAGCAGTTCTTC.

The CDR3 here is CASSNGWEDYGYTF. The DNA of the CDR3 is TGTGCCAGCTCTAATGGATGGGAAGACTATGGCTACACCTTC. The chain uses TRBV2 and TRBJ1-2; D gene unclear. Germline V gives CDR1 SNHLY, CDR2 FYNNEI. The CDR3 totals 14 residues. Trimming stripped 8 bases from V and 3 bases from J, with 16 bases between.

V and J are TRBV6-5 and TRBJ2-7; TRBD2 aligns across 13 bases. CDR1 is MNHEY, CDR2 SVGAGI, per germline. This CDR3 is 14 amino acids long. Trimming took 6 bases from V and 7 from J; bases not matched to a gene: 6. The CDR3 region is CASSQLAGGGEQYF. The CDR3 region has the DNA TGTGCCAGCAGCCAACTAGCGGGAGGGGGGGAGCAGTACTTC.

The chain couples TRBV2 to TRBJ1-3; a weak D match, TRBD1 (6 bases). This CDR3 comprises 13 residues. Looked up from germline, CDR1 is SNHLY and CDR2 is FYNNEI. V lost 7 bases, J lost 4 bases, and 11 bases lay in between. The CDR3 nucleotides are TGTGCCAGCAATGGACAGAGAGGAAACACCATATATTTT. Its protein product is CASNGQRGNTIYF. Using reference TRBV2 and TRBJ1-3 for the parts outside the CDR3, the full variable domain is EPEVTQTPSHQVTQMGQEVILRCVPISNHLYFYWYRQILGQKVEFLVSFYNNEISEKSEIFDDQFSVERPDGSNFTLKIRSTKLEDSAMYFCASNGQRGNTIYFGEGSWLTVV.